This T cell receptor beta chain originates from a study of blood T cell repertoires in COVID-19. Study as a whole: Material from acute and convalescent COVID-19 was sourced from the United States, Italy and Spain.

CDR1 and CDR2 from the germline V gene are LNHDA and SQIVND (reference sequence). V was pared by 4 bases and J by 2 bases, with 4 bases of the junction left unmatched. The CDR3 is 15 residues long. Per the authors' pipeline: How many nucleated cells were present was estimated from reference gene primer amplification. Generated by immunoSEQ multiplex PCR, the TCRdb table keeps only in-frame clones and is missing some. V, J and clone size derive from that table, while D and trimming were established from the DNA sequence. In the table there are roughly 120,000 clones, more than 70% of which are singletons.

Sequencing was carried out using peripheral blood. The chain employs TRBV19 and TRBJ2-7; 11 bases fit TRBD1. This TCR came from a man in his 70s with acute or convalescent COVID-19. Written as DNA, the CDR3 is TGTGCCAGTAGTACCTGGACAGGGGGCACCTACGAGCAGTACTTC. This codes for CASSTWTGGTYEQYF. Looking up the rest from reference TRBV19 and TRBJ2-7 gives the full variable domain: DGGITQSPKYLFRKEGQNVTLSCEQNLNHDAMYWYRQDPGQGLRLIYYSQIVNDFQKGDIAEGYSVSREKKESFPLTVTSAQKNPTAFYLCASSTWTGGTYEQYFGPGTRLTVT.